This is a list of T cell receptor beta chains from one sample in a study of graft-versus-host responses after intestinal transplantation. Clones were read by immunoSEQ multiplex PCR, and TCRdb kept only the in-frame ones, dropping some. In the table there are about 39,000 clones, over 90% of which are singletons. The sample consisted of PBMCs, taken 700 to 850 days after intestinal transplantation. The source of these receptors is a human patient who received an intestinal transplant, so some T cells may come from the graft donor. Both conserved end residues are part of each CDR3. The D gene is left open where the match is weak. Where a row states a size, it is once, few, many or the class of an expanded clone; other rows omit it.

v_gene	j_gene	d_gene	abundance	CDR3aa	CDR3nt
TRBV5-1	TRBJ2-2	.	.	CASSPAAGSNTGELFF	TGCGCCAGCAGCCCGGCGGCAGGGTCGAACACCGGGGAGCTGTTTTTT
TRBV5-1	TRBJ2-5	TRBD2	.	CASSLAWGGQETQYF	TGCGCCAGCAGCTTGGCCTGGGGGGGCCAAGAGACCCAGTACTTC
TRBV2	TRBJ2-5	TRBD2	.	CASSEYMASGRAFQETQYF	TGTGCCAGCAGTGAATATATGGCTAGCGGGAGGGCCTTTCAAGAGACCCAGTACTTC
TRBV30	TRBJ1-2	.	.	CAWSPRFSPDYGYTF	TGTGCCTGGAGTCCCCGTTTCTCCCCGGACTATGGCTACACCTTC
TRBV7-2	TRBJ2-2	.	.	CASSLVRLTTGELFF	TGTGCCAGCAGCTTAGTTCGGCTAACGACCGGGGAGCTGTTTTTT
TRBV27	TRBJ1-2	.	.	CASSTRPLGYGYTF	TGTGCCAGCAGTACACGTCCCCTGGGCTATGGCTACACCTTC
TRBV7-9	TRBJ1-1	.	.	CASSFGANTEAFF	TGTGCCAGCAGCTTTGGGGCAAACACTGAAGCTTTCTTT
TRBV27	TRBJ2-1	.	.	CASSWGGPEEEQFF	TGTGCCAGCAGTTGGGGGGGGCCGGAAGAAGAGCAGTTCTTC
TRBV4-1	TRBJ2-5	.	once	CASSQDGGSETQYF	TGCGCCAGCAGCCAAGACGGAGGTTCAGAGACCCAGTACTTC
TRBV7-2	TRBJ1-2	.	.	CASSFKTRSAYGYTF	TGCGCCAGCAGCTTTAAAACACGGAGTGCCTATGGCTACACCTTC
TRBV7-3	TRBJ2-5	.	.	CASSPTGMETQYF	TGTGCCAGCAGCCCTACAGGGATGGAGACCCAGTACTTC
TRBV6-5	TRBJ1-5	TRBD1	.	CASSRGQGRGQPQHF	TGTGCCAGCAGCCGCGGACAGGGTCGCGGTCAGCCCCAGCATTTT
TRBV10-1	TRBJ2-7	TRBD2	.	CASSEERGDEQYF	TGCGCCAGCAGTGAAGAGCGGGGGGACGAGCAGTACTTC
TRBV27	TRBJ2-5	.	.	CASKWGPGETQYF	TGTGCCAGCAAATGGGGCCCCGGAGAGACCCAGTACTTC